Below, 28 T cell receptor beta chains from the same sample are listed, as sequenced in a study of T cell therapy after organ transplantation. Their antigen targets remain unknown. Indicated time point: 20-29 weeks after completion of therapy. Some clones are missing from TCRdb's copy, which holds only in-frame ones; the method was immunoSEQ multiplex PCR. The sample lists roughly 15,000 clones, around 86% occurring once. Sequenced here: CD8+ T cells from blood, sampled after autologous CMV-specific T cell therapy. These receptors were taken from a human patient who had received a solid organ transplant and had CMV disease. Some T cells may trace back to the graft donor.

The V and J genes are TRBV10-2 and TRBJ1-3, with a possible D match to TRBD1 (6 bases). The CDR3 loop spans 18 amino acids. V lost 8 bases to trimming and J lost 4 bases, with 27 bases between them. Germline lookup yields CDR1 WSHSY and CDR2 SAAADI. This CDR3 reads CASFGPRTGWEAGNTIYF. The CDR3 DNA reads as TGCGCCAGCTTTGGGCCACGTACAGGGTGGGAGGCCGGAAACACCATATATTTT.

V is TRBV5-6 and J is TRBJ1-2, with a weak D call TRBD1 (6 bases). V was clipped by 3 bases and J by 5 bases, with 11 bases between them. From germline, CDR1 is SGHDT and CDR2 YYEEEE. The CDR3 spans 13 residues. CDR3 bases: TGTGCCAGCAGCTCCGGACAGAAGTATGGCTACACCTTC. Residues: CASSSGQKYGYTF.

This clone appeared a few times. The V and J genes are TRBV6-6 and TRBJ1-1; D is undetermined. The CDR3 covers 15 residues. The V and J ends lost 0 bases and 0 bases respectively, with 8 bases between them. Germline assignment: CDR1 MNHNY and CDR2 SVGAGI (reference sequence). CDR3 in DNA: TGTGCCAGCAGTTACTCGCCGGGCGTGAACACTGAAGCTTTCTTT. Encoded protein: CASSYSPGVNTEAFF.

The rearrangement uses TRBV10-3 and TRBJ2-3; possible D gene TRBD2, 6 bases. There are 17 residues in the CDR3. Trimming pared 6 bases from V and 0 bases from J, leaving 19 bases between. CDR1 and CDR2 from the germline V gene are ENHRY and SYGVKD. The CDR3 region has the DNA TGTGCCATCAGCGACCCGGGAGTCTACCTTAGCACAGATACGCAGTATTTT. Protein sequence: CAISDPGVYLSTDTQYF.

This chain joins TRBV9 and TRBJ2-7; tentatively, D is TRBD2 (5 bases). The CDR3 contains 11 residues. Germline CDR1 reads SGDLS; CDR2 reads YYNGEE. Trimming stripped 3 bases from V and 7 bases from J, with 8 bases between. The chain's CDR3 is CASSATGEQYF. The CDR3 coding sequence is TGTGCCAGCAGCGCGACGGGGGAGCAGTACTTC.

V usage is TRBV6-1 and J usage is TRBJ2-7, with TRBD2 identical over 8 bases. Germline CDR1 and CDR2: MNHNS and SASEGT. Trimming removed 1 base from V and 6 bases from J; junction bases left unmatched: 17. The CDR3 runs 18 residues. CDR3 amino acids: CASSEVPGGEPRGAEQYF. The DNA for the CDR3 is TGTGCCAGCAGTGAAGTCCCGGGAGGGGAACCTCGCGGGGCCGAGCAGTACTTC.

V and J are TRBV30 and TRBJ2-3; 11 positions match TRBD2. CDR1 and CDR2 from the germline V gene are GTSNPN and SVGIG (reference sequence). The CDR3 has 15 amino acids. Unmatched junction bases numbered 0, after V lost 0 bases and J lost 1 base. The DNA of the CDR3 is TGTGCCTGGAGTGTACTAGCGGGGGGCACAGATACGCAGTATTTT. The encoded protein is CAWSVLAGGTDTQYF.

This chain links TRBV15 with TRBJ1-5, with D uncertain. Deletions cut 4 bases from V and 0 bases from J, with 13 bases between. The CDR3 runs 16 residues. Germline V gives CDR1 LNHNV, CDR2 YYDKDF (reference sequence). CDR3 protein: CATSNLQEFSNQPQHF. The CDR3 DNA sequence: TGTGCCACCAGCAATCTCCAGGAATTTAGCAATCAGCCCCAGCATTTT. Drawing the rest from reference TRBV15 and TRBJ1-5, the complete variable domain is DAMVIQNPRYQVTQFGKPVTLSCSQTLNHNVMYWYQQKSSQAPKLLFHYYDKDFNNEADTPDNFQSRRPNTSFCFLDIRSPGLGDTAMYLCATSNLQEFSNQPQHFGDGTRLSIL.

V gene TRBV30 combines with J gene TRBJ2-7; D ambiguous. CDR1 and CDR2 (germline): GTSNPN, SVGIG (reference sequence). The CDR3 is 13 amino acids. Trimming cost V 0 bases and J 6 bases, with 12 bases left between them. The CDR3, as DNA: TGTGCCTGGAGTGTATGGGGAAACAGCGAGCAGTACTTC. It translates to CAWSVWGNSEQYF. The complete variable domain, with remaining parts taken from reference TRBV30 and TRBJ2-7, reads SQTIHQWPATLVQPVGSPLSLECTVEGTSNPNLYWYRQAAGRGLQLLFYSVGIGQISSEVPQNLSASRPQDRQFILSSKKLLLSDSGFYLCAWSVWGNSEQYFGPGTRLTVT.

This chain joins TRBV7-2 and TRBJ2-5, with TRBD2 identical over 8 bases. The CDR3 sequence is 14 residues long. V trimming: 1 base; J trimming: 5 bases; junction bases outside the gene matches: 3. From germline, CDR1 is SGHTA and CDR2 FQGNSA. The CDR3 DNA reads TGTGCCAGCAGCTTAGTGGGACTAGTTGAGACCCAGTACTTC. Amino acids: CASSLVGLVETQYF.

The chain links TRBV14 to TRBJ2-7, with 13 bases lining up with TRBD2. After removal of 5 bases from V and 2 bases from J, the junction contained 6 bases not matched to a gene. Germline V gives CDR1 SGHDN, CDR2 FVKESK. CDR3 length equals 16 residues. CDR3 region: CASSTGTSGNTYEQYF. CDR3 nucleotide sequence: TGTGCCAGCAGCACCGGGACTAGCGGGAACACCTACGAGCAGTACTTC.

The chain couples TRBV9 to TRBJ2-7; D is possibly TRBD1 or TRBD2 (5 bases each). The CDR3 length is 12 residues. V was cut by 3 bases and J by 7 bases, with 11 bases left in between. Germline loops: CDR1 SGDLS, CDR2 YYNGEE. The CDR3 spells CASSEGTGEQYF. The CDR3 nucleotides are TGTGCCAGCAGCGAGGGGACGGGTGAGCAGTACTTC.

The chain couples TRBV19 to TRBJ2-7, with 10 bases matching TRBD1. Germline lookup yields CDR1 LNHDA and CDR2 SQIVND (reference sequence). With 1 base clipped from V and 6 bases from J, the junction kept 0 bases outside the gene matches. The CDR3 spans 13 residues. CDR3 protein: CASSIGDRGEQYF. In nucleotides, the CDR3 is TGTGCCAGTAGTATAGGGGACAGGGGCGAGCAGTACTTC.

This chain links TRBV11-2 with TRBJ2-3, with 9 bases that match TRBD1. The CDR3 consists of 16 residues. Per the germline V gene, CDR1 is SGHAT and CDR2 is FQNNGV. V shed 0 bases, J shed 8 bases, and the junction held 9 bases outside the gene matches. As DNA, the CDR3 is TGTGCCAGCAGCTTAGATGGGGACAGGGCAGGAGGTACGCAGTATTTT. Amino acid sequence: CASSLDGDRAGGTQYF. The variable domain in full, with the rest retrieved from reference TRBV11-2 and TRBJ2-3, is EAGVAQSPRYKIIEKRQSVAFWCNPISGHATLYWYQQILGQGPKLLIQFQNNGVVDDSQLPKDRFSAERLKGVDSTLKIQPAKLEDSAVYLCASSLDGDRAGGTQYFGPGTRLTVL.

The genes are TRBV7-4 and TRBJ1-5; TRBD1 might be the D (6 bases). Germline assignment: CDR1 SGHVT and CDR2 SQSDAQ. V was clipped by 1 base and J by 2 bases, with 12 bases between them. This CDR3 is 16 amino acids long. The CDR3 nucleotides read TGTGCCAGCAGCTTAGTGAGGCAGGGGTGCAATCAGCCCCAGCATTTT. Translation: CASSLVRQGCNQPQHF.

The V and J genes are TRBV4-3 and TRBJ2-7, with D perhaps TRBD2 (6 bases). There are 14 residues in the CDR3. The germline gives CDR1 LGHNA, CDR2 YSLEER. Trimming took off 0 bases at V and 6 bases at J, with 12 bases between the two ends. The CDR3 protein is CASSQDGGMGEQYF. DNA of the CDR3: TGCGCCAGCAGCCAAGATGGGGGGATGGGCGAGCAGTACTTC.

The chain uses TRBV5-8 and TRBJ1-2; D gene uncertain. V was pared by 1 base and J by 9 bases, with 13 bases between. The CDR3 length is 13 residues. The germline gives CDR1 SGHTS, CDR2 YDEGEE. CDR3 DNA sequence: TGTGCCAGCAGCTTGCGCGGTGAAGTTAGCTACACCTTC. Translating gives CASSLRGEVSYTF.

The chain carries TRBV6-6 and TRBJ1-2; D gene ambiguous. The length of the CDR3 is 16 residues. V was shortened by 7 bases and J by 2 bases, with 20 bases between the two germline ends. Per germline, CDR1 MNHNY and CDR2 SVGAGI (reference sequence). This CDR3 is CASTGSAGERNYGYTF. In DNA form, the CDR3 reads TGTGCCAGCACGGGGAGCGCAGGAGAGCGAAACTATGGCTACACCTTC.

The rearrangement uses TRBV7-8 and TRBJ2-1, with unresolved D. CDR3 size: 12 residues. The ends were cut back, 4 bases at V and 10 bases at J, with 11 bases in the middle. Germline-derived CDR1 and CDR2 are SGHVS and FQNEAQ. The DNA for the CDR3 is TGTGCCAGCAGCTCTACCCCCCGGGAGCAGTTCTTC. This encodes CASSSTPREQFF.

This chain links TRBV4-1 with TRBJ1-6; weak D call: TRBD1 (5 bases). V was cut by 0 bases and J by 10 bases, with 13 bases left in between. Germline V gene lookup returns CDR1 MGHRA and CDR2 YSYEKL. The CDR3 contains 15 residues. The CDR3 DNA reads as TGCGCCAGCAGCCAAGACCGGGACCCCGGCTCACCCCTCCACTTT. Amino acids: CASSQDRDPGSPLHF.

The chain combines TRBV6-4 with TRBJ1-1; D not certain. Per germline, CDR1 MRHNA and CDR2 SNTAGT. The germline V and J ends were trimmed by 2 bases and 11 bases, with 12 bases remaining between them. CDR3 length: 12 amino acids. The DNA of the CDR3 is TGTGCCAGCAGTGACAACGGGTTGGAGGCTTTCTTT. Its translation is CASSDNGLEAFF.

This clone turned up a few times. CDR3 sequence reads: CASSLSWEGYNEQFF. In DNA form, the CDR3 reads TGTGCCAGCAGTCTATCCTGGGAGGGCTACAATGAGCAGTTCTTC. This rearrangement joins TRBV6-4 to TRBJ2-1; TRBD2 matches at 7 bases. CDR1 is MRHNA and CDR2 is SNTAGT in the germline V gene. J gave up 3 bases and V 5 bases, and 7 bases lay outside the gene matches. The CDR3 contains 15 residues.

The chain uses TRBV27 and TRBJ2-5; 10 positions match TRBD2. The end of the DNA aligns better with TRBJ2-7, so the J call may be wrong. The CDR3 totals 16 residues. CDR1 is MNHEY and CDR2 is SMNVEV in the germline V gene (reference sequence). The CDR3 DNA follows: TGTGCCAGCAGTTTGTCTAGCGGGAGCTTATCCTACGAGCAGTACTTC. Protein: CASSLSSGSLSYEQYF.

CDR3 amino acids: CASSLEGGNQPQHF. As DNA, the CDR3 is TGCGCCAGCAGCTTGGAAGGGGGTAATCAGCCCCAGCATTTT. The chain joins TRBV5-1 to TRBJ1-5; D is perhaps TRBD1 (6 bases). The CDR3 has 14 amino acids. With 0 bases removed from V and 4 bases from J, the gap between germline ends came to 8 bases. Germline assignment: CDR1 SGHRS and CDR2 YFSETQ.

The chain uses TRBV27 and TRBJ2-7; D is possibly TRBD1 (6 bases). Trimming cost V 2 bases and J 2 bases, with 10 bases left between them. The CDR3 loop spans 14 amino acids. CDR1 MNHEY and CDR2 SMNVEV come from the germline V gene (reference sequence). In DNA form, the CDR3 reads TGTGCCAGCAGTTTAATCGGGACAACCTACGAGCAGTACTTC. Translating it yields CASSLIGTTYEQYF.

The chain couples TRBV5-1 to TRBJ2-3; 10 nucleotides align to TRBD2. V was pared by 2 bases and J by 10 bases, with 16 bases of the junction left unmatched. CDR1 is SGHRS and CDR2 is YFSETQ in the germline V gene. The CDR3 consists of 17 residues. The CDR3 spells CASSLDLQREGGMAQYF. The CDR3 DNA follows: TGCGCCAGCAGCTTAGACCTCCAGCGGGAGGGGGGAATGGCGCAGTATTTT.

The V call is TRBV27, the J call TRBJ1-2, with D possibly matching TRBD1 (5 bases). V was trimmed by 6 bases and J by 3 bases, leaving 17 bases between them. This CDR3 comprises 15 residues. From germline, CDR1 is MNHEY and CDR2 SMNVEV (reference sequence). The CDR3, as DNA: TGTGCCAGCAGCTGGACCCGAGGAGGGGACTATGGCTACACCTTC. This encodes CASSWTRGGDYGYTF.

The chain has TRBV19 and TRBJ2-1; D unresolved. Germline assignment: CDR1 LNHDA and CDR2 SQIVND (reference sequence). The CDR3 covers 15 residues. V was trimmed by 3 bases and J by 0 bases, leaving 9 bases between them. The CDR3 bases are TGTGCCAGTAGTATTGACCAGAGCTCCTACAATGAGCAGTTCTTC. This codes for CASSIDQSSYNEQFF.